Listed here is a single T cell receptor beta chain. The antigen remains unidentified. The CDR3 consists of 12 residues. Germline V gene lookup returns CDR1 MDHEN and CDR2 SYDVKM. The V gene lost 2 bases and the J gene lost 4 bases, with 5 bases spanning the gap. The data were taken from a study of shared clonotypes between healthy human individuals. Turning to the study itself: Each donor contributed plates that comprised three CD4 naive, three CD4 memory, two CD8 naive and one CD8 memory.

Memory CD4+ cells were the fraction left after CD45RA+ naive selection. General study findings and limits: Generation of non-shared clonotypes was less probable than generation of clonotypes shared by all four donors.

Profiling relied on immunoSEQ multiplex PCR, and the TCRdb table lists in-frame clones only, not all of them. The table has some 2,500,000 clones, 85% to 95% seen once. The clonotype originates from a man aged 18-30 years in good health. Some clones in this sample may be carry-over from other donors' samples. The sample taken for sequencing was naive CD4+ T cells from PBMCs. The subset: CD45RA+ positively selected. The gene calls are TRBV28 and TRBJ2-5; D not certain. The CDR3: CASSLVAETQYF. The CDR3 nucleotides are TGTGCCAGCAGTTTAGTCGCAGAGACCCAGTACTTC.